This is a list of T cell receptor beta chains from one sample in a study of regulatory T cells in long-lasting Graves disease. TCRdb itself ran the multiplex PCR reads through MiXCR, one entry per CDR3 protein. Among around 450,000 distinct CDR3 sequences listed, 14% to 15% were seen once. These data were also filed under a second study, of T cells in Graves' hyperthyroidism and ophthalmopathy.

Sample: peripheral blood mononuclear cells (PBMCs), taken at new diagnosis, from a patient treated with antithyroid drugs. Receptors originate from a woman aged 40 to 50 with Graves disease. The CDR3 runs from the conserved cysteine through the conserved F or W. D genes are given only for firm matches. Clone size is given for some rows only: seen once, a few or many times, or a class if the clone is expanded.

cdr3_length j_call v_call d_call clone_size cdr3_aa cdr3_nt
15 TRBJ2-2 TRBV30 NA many CAWSVGSSGSGELFF TGTGCCTGGAGTGTAGGCTCGAGTGGATCCGGGGAGCTGTTTTTT
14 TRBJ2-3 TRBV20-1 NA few CSARAHLSTDTQYF TGCAGTGCTAGAGCCCATCTTAGCACAGATACGCAGTATTTT
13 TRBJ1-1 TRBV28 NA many CASSLVGVSEAFF TGTGCCAGCAGTTTAGTAGGTGTGTCTGAAGCTTTCTTT
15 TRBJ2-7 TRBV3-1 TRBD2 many CASSQSGTSGYEQYF TGTGCCAGCAGCCAGTCCGGGACTAGCGGCTACGAGCAGTACTTC
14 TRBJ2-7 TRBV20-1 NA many CSARDQNGGIEQYF TGCAGTGCTAGAGATCAAAATGGGGGGATCGAGCAGTACTTC
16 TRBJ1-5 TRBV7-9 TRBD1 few CASSLGGTGGNQPQHF TGTGCCAGCAGCTTAGGGGGGACAGGGGGCAATCAGCCCCAGCATTTT
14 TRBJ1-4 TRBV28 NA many CASSANYRPEKLFF TGTGCCAGCAGTGCGAACTACCGGCCTGAAAAACTGTTTTTT
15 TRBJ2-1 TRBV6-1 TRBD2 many CASTRLATTDNEQFF TGTGCCAGCACTAGACTAGCGACTACTGACAATGAGCAGTTCTTC
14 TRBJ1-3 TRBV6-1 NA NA CASGQSGSGNTIYF TGTGCCAGCGGACAGTCTGGCTCTGGAAACACCATATATTTT
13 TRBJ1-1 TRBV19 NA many CASSKQVNTEAFF TGTGCCAGCAGTAAACAAGTGAACACTGAAGCTTTCTTT
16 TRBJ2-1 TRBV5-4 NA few CASSTGGGITYNEQFF TGTGCCAGCAGCACTGGCGGCGGGATAACCTACAATGAGCAGTTCTTC
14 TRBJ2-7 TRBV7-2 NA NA CASSLAGKSYEQYF TGTGCCAGCAGCTTAGCAGGAAAATCCTACGAGCAGTACTTC
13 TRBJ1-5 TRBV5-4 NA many CASSFGINQPQHF TGTGCCAGCAGTTTCGGGATCAATCAGCCCCAGCATTTT
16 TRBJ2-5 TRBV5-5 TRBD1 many CASSLVWTGDRETQYF TGTGCCAGCAGCTTGGTCTGGACAGGGGACCGGGAGACCCAGTACTTC
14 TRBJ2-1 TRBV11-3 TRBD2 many CASSSGTTWHEQFF TGTGCCAGCAGCTCCGGGACTACCTGGCATGAGCAGTTCTTC
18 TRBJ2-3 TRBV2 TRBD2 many CASSAGLAGTRLEDTQYF TGTGCCAGCAGTGCGGGACTAGCGGGAACCCGTCTAGAGGATACGCAGTATTTT
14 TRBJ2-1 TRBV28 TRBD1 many CASSLDRAYNEQFF TGTGCCAGCAGCCTTGACAGGGCCTACAATGAGCAGTTCTTC
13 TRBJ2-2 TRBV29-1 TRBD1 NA CSVQGARAGGLFF TGCAGCGTGCAGGGGGCGCGGGCCGGGGGGCTGTTTTTT
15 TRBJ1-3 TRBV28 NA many CASSYVDSSGNTIYF TGTGCCAGCAGTTATGTCGACAGCTCTGGAAACACCATATATTTT
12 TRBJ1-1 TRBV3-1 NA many CASSEGAFKAFF TGTGCCAGCAGCGAAGGGGCCTTCAAAGCTTTCTTT